Listed below are T cell receptor beta chains from one sample, sequenced in a study of control samples from healthy donors and cancer patients. Profiled with immunoSEQ multiplex PCR; TCRdb holds only in-frame clones, not every one. The table lists about 120,000 clones, around 89% of them singletons. Sequencing input: PBMCs. Every receptor here comes from a woman aged 45-60 years with colorectal cancer. Each CDR3 is given with its conserved first and last residue. D genes are given only for firm matches. Only part of the rows carry a size: once, few, many, or a class if the clone is expanded.

CDR3 protein: CASSIEGGQPQHF; CDR3 DNA: TGTGCCAGTAGTATAGAAGGGGGACAGCCCCAGCATTTT; D gene: NA; J gene: TRBJ1-5; CDR3 length: 13; clone size: few; V gene: TRBV19
CDR3 protein: CASSLVQGSATEAFF; CDR3 DNA: TGTGCCAGCAGCTTAGTACAGGGATCCGCCACTGAAGCTTTCTTT; D gene: NA; J gene: TRBJ1-1; CDR3 length: 15; clone size: NA; V gene: TRBV7-2
CDR3 protein: CASSALTVNTEAFF; CDR3 DNA: TGTGCCAGCAGTGCCCTGACAGTGAACACTGAAGCTTTCTTT; D gene: NA; J gene: TRBJ1-1; CDR3 length: 14; clone size: NA; V gene: TRBV27
CDR3 protein: CASNLAGGGDEQFF; CDR3 DNA: TGTGCCAGCAATCTAGCGGGAGGAGGCGATGAGCAGTTCTTC; D gene: TRBD2; J gene: TRBJ2-1; CDR3 length: 14; clone size: NA; V gene: TRBV6-5
CDR3 protein: CASSPKPSVEGLEAFF; CDR3 DNA: TGCGCCAGCAGCCCAAAACCTTCTGTGGAGGGACTCGAAGCTTTCTTT; D gene: NA; J gene: TRBJ1-1; CDR3 length: 16; clone size: NA; V gene: TRBV5-1
CDR3 protein: CASSQQPGSLTDTQYF; CDR3 DNA: TGTGCCAGCAGTCAGCAACCGGGGAGCCTCACAGATACGCAGTATTTT; D gene: NA; J gene: TRBJ2-3; CDR3 length: 16; clone size: NA; V gene: TRBV2
CDR3 protein: CASSIVGRVGGTEAFF; CDR3 DNA: TGTGCCAGTAGTATAGTTGGCAGGGTCGGGGGCACTGAAGCTTTCTTT; D gene: NA; J gene: TRBJ1-1; CDR3 length: 16; clone size: NA; V gene: TRBV19
CDR3 protein: CASSKRDATSGNTIYF; CDR3 DNA: TGCGCCAGCAGCAAGCGGGACGCCACCTCTGGAAACACCATATATTTT; D gene: NA; J gene: TRBJ1-3; CDR3 length: 16; clone size: NA; V gene: TRBV4-1
CDR3 protein: CASSTGQGQGNSPLHF; CDR3 DNA: TGCGCCAGCAGCACGGGACAGGGACAGGGGAATTCACCCCTCCACTTT; D gene: TRBD1; J gene: TRBJ1-6; CDR3 length: 16; clone size: NA; V gene: TRBV5-1
CDR3 protein: CASSQDKRITYEQYF; CDR3 DNA: TGTGCCAGCAGCCAAGATAAACGAATAACCTACGAGCAGTACTTC; D gene: NA; J gene: TRBJ2-7; CDR3 length: 15; clone size: NA; V gene: TRBV4-2
CDR3 protein: CASPPRDRTSYEQYF; CDR3 DNA: TGTGCCAGCCCACCGAGGGACAGAACATCCTACGAGCAGTACTTC; D gene: NA; J gene: TRBJ2-7; CDR3 length: 15; clone size: NA; V gene: TRBV21-1
CDR3 protein: CASSQGDGYTF; CDR3 DNA: TGTGCCAGCAGTCAGGGGGACGGCTACACCTTC; D gene: TRBD1; J gene: TRBJ1-2; CDR3 length: 11; clone size: NA; V gene: TRBV6-5
CDR3 protein: CASSEMGQNYGYTF; CDR3 DNA: TGTGCCAGCAGTGAAATGGGGCAGAACTATGGCTACACCTTC; D gene: NA; J gene: TRBJ1-2; CDR3 length: 14; clone size: NA; V gene: TRBV25-1
CDR3 protein: CAGDRGANTGELFF; CDR3 DNA: TGTGCCGGGGACAGGGGCGCGAACACCGGGGAGCTGTTTTTT; D gene: TRBD1; J gene: TRBJ2-2; CDR3 length: 14; clone size: NA; V gene: TRBV6-5
CDR3 protein: CASSLEEAYEQFF; CDR3 DNA: TGCGCCAGCAGCCTGGAGGAAGCATATGAGCAGTTCTTC; D gene: NA; J gene: TRBJ2-1; CDR3 length: 13; clone size: NA; V gene: TRBV5-1
CDR3 protein: CASSLSIGQGVLHGYTF; CDR3 DNA: TGTGCCAGCAGTTTATCGATTGGGCAGGGGGTACTACATGGCTACACCTTC; D gene: TRBD1; J gene: TRBJ1-2; CDR3 length: 17; clone size: NA; V gene: TRBV27
CDR3 protein: CASSEVIGDTQYF; CDR3 DNA: TGTGCCAGCAGTGAAGTGATAGGAGATACGCAGTATTTT; D gene: NA; J gene: TRBJ2-3; CDR3 length: 13; clone size: NA; V gene: TRBV6-1
CDR3 protein: CAGGRTDTYEQYF; CDR3 DNA: TGTGCCGGGGGACGGACCGATACCTACGAGCAGTACTTC; D gene: NA; J gene: TRBJ2-7; CDR3 length: 13; clone size: NA; V gene: TRBV2
CDR3 protein: CASSPVAGAGQYF; CDR3 DNA: TGTGCCAGCAGCCCCGTGGCGGGGGCAGGGCAGTACTTC; D gene: NA; J gene: TRBJ2-7; CDR3 length: 13; clone size: NA; V gene: TRBV11-2
CDR3 protein: CASSSPMQGVANIQYF; CDR3 DNA: TGTGCCAGCAGCTCCCCAATGCAGGGGGTTGCGAACATTCAGTACTTC; D gene: TRBD1; J gene: TRBJ2-4; CDR3 length: 16; clone size: NA; V gene: TRBV5-4
CDR3 protein: CASSLDRALNIQYF; CDR3 DNA: TGTGCCAGCAGCTTGGACAGGGCTTTGAACATTCAGTACTTC; D gene: TRBD1; J gene: TRBJ2-4; CDR3 length: 14; clone size: NA; V gene: TRBV7-9
CDR3 protein: CATSEPGTIDNEQFF; CDR3 DNA: TGTGCCACCAGTGAACCCGGGACTATTGACAATGAGCAGTTCTTC; D gene: TRBD2; J gene: TRBJ2-1; CDR3 length: 15; clone size: NA; V gene: TRBV24-1
CDR3 protein: CASRNTIYF; CDR3 DNA: TGTGCCAGCAGGAACACCATATATTTT; D gene: NA; J gene: TRBJ1-3; CDR3 length: 9; clone size: NA; V gene: TRBV7-3
CDR3 protein: CASSPQTSTDTQYF; CDR3 DNA: TGTGCCAGCTCACCACAGACTAGCACAGATACGCAGTATTTT; D gene: NA; J gene: TRBJ2-3; CDR3 length: 14; clone size: NA; V gene: TRBV18
CDR3 protein: CASSRNGQGPSEKLFF; CDR3 DNA: TGTGCCAGCAGTCGAAACGGCCAGGGCCCTAGTGAAAAACTGTTTTTT; D gene: NA; J gene: TRBJ1-4; CDR3 length: 16; clone size: NA; V gene: TRBV6-6
CDR3 protein: CASSEWDRANEQYF; CDR3 DNA: TGTGCCAGCAGTGAGTGGGACAGGGCCAACGAGCAGTACTTC; D gene: TRBD1; J gene: TRBJ2-7; CDR3 length: 14; clone size: NA; V gene: TRBV6-1
CDR3 protein: CASSGIQGPNEKLFF; CDR3 DNA: TGTGCCAGCAGCGGAATACAGGGTCCTAATGAAAAACTGTTTTTT; D gene: NA; J gene: TRBJ1-4; CDR3 length: 15; clone size: NA; V gene: TRBV9
CDR3 protein: CASSGQGRETQYF; CDR3 DNA: TGTGCCAGTAGCGGACAGGGGAGGGAGACCCAGTACTTC; D gene: TRBD1; J gene: TRBJ2-5; CDR3 length: 13; clone size: NA; V gene: TRBV19
CDR3 protein: CASGTGFGVSPLHF; CDR3 DNA: TGTGCCAGCGGAACAGGGTTTGGTGTCTCACCCCTCCACTTT; D gene: NA; J gene: TRBJ1-6; CDR3 length: 14; clone size: NA; V gene: TRBV2
CDR3 protein: CASSISTGYNSPLHF; CDR3 DNA: TGTGCCAGTAGTATCTCGACAGGGTACAATTCACCCCTCCACTTT; D gene: TRBD1; J gene: TRBJ1-6; CDR3 length: 15; clone size: NA; V gene: TRBV19
CDR3 protein: CASSDSGRGYSPLHF; CDR3 DNA: TGTGCCAGCAGTGATTCTGGCAGGGGGTATTCACCCCTCCACTTT; D gene: TRBD1; J gene: TRBJ1-6; CDR3 length: 15; clone size: NA; V gene: TRBV2